This is a list of T cell receptor beta chains from one sample in a study of T cell repertoires in cytomegalovirus infection. No antigens are known for them. TCRdb called the reads again in MiXCR, with one record for every CDR3 protein. The sample has over 100,000 distinct CDR3 sequences; around 10% are singletons. Sequencing used PBMCs, sequenced either directly or after in vitro stimulation (not recorded which). The receptors derive from a human donor in good health (CMV status not recorded). Some clones in this sample may be carry-over from other donors' samples. CDR3s include the opening cysteine and the closing phenylalanine or tryptophan. The D gene is left open where the match is weak. Not every row has a clone size; where given, it reads once, few, many or a size class.

>many|NA|TRBJ1-2|TRBV15
CATSKDGYYGYTF
TGTGCCACCAGCAAGGACGGTTACTATGGCTACACCTTC
>NA|TRBD1|TRBJ1-1|TRBV20-1
CSARVDRQGARAFF
TGCAGTGCTAGAGTGGATAGACAGGGGGCGCGGGCTTTCTTT
>few|NA|TRBJ2-3|TRBV6-6
CASSPLRGDSSSTDTQYF
TGTGCCAGCAGTCCCCTTCGGGGTGACTCTTCTAGCACAGATACGCAGTATTTT
>NA|TRBD2|TRBJ2-1|TRBV10-3
CAISEGTSGRNEQFF
TGTGCCATCAGTGAAGGGACTAGCGGGAGGAATGAGCAGTTCTTC
>many|NA|TRBJ2-2|TRBV12-3/TRBV12-4
CASSPRGAGQGGELFF
TGTGCCAGCAGCCCCCGGGGTGCGGGGCAGGGCGGGGAGCTGTTTTTT
>many|NA|TRBJ1-2|TRBV5-8
CASTPPGRRGYTF
TGTGCCAGCACCCCCCCAGGACGAAGGGGCTACACCTTC
>few|NA|TRBJ1-1|TRBV11-3
CASSLAAIEAFF
TGTGCCAGCAGCTTAGCGGCGATTGAAGCTTTCTTT
>many|NA|TRBJ2-1|TRBV2
CASKGLGIYNEQFF
TGTGCCAGCAAGGGGCTGGGAATCTACAATGAGCAGTTCTTC
>NA|NA|TRBJ2-1|TRBV12-5
CASGLMRLAGVYNEQFF
TGTGCTAGTGGTTTGATGCGGCTAGCCGGCGTATACAATGAGCAGTTCTTC
>many|TRBD1|TRBJ2-5|TRBV20-1
CSAVGQGNQETQYF
TGCAGTGCGGTGGGACAGGGAAACCAAGAGACCCAGTACTTC
>few|TRBD2|TRBJ2-3|TRBV19
CASRLAGGPSTDTQYF
TGTGCCAGTAGGCTAGCGGGAGGCCCTAGCACAGATACGCAGTATTTT
>many|NA|TRBJ2-3|TRBV7-2
CASSTTRALDSDTQYF
TGTGCCAGCAGCACTACCAGGGCCCTCGACTCAGATACGCAGTATTTT
>many|NA|TRBJ2-1|TRBV7-8
CASSPARSRNEQFF
TGTGCCAGCAGCCCGGCTAGGTCCCGAAATGAGCAGTTCTTC
>few|NA|TRBJ1-5|TRBV7-6
CASSLESDQPQHF
TGTGCCAGCAGCTTAGAGTCCGATCAGCCCCAGCATTTT
>few|TRBD2|TRBJ2-3|TRBV12-3/TRBV12-4
CASSPSGSTYTQYF
TGTGCCAGCAGTCCTAGCGGGAGTACTTATACGCAGTATTTT
>few|NA|TRBJ1-5|TRBV28
CASSFSGLYSNQPQHF
TGTGCCAGCAGTTTTTCAGGGCTGTATAGCAATCAGCCCCAGCATTTT
>many|TRBD1|TRBJ1-5|TRBV19
CASSIDNRGGQPQHF
TGTGCCAGTAGTATAGATAACAGGGGCGGACAGCCCCAGCATTTT
>NA|TRBD1|TRBJ1-2|TRBV10-2
CASSESDRGYGYTF
TGCGCCAGCAGTGAGTCGGACAGGGGCTATGGCTACACCTTC
>many|TRBD2|TRBJ2-5|TRBV6-5
CASSRLGTSGETQYF
TGTGCCAGCAGTCGACTCGGGACTAGCGGAGAGACCCAGTACTTC
>many|TRBD1|TRBJ1-1|TRBV24-1
CATSAGGTNTEAFF
TGTGCCACCAGTGCAGGGGGGACGAACACTGAAGCTTTCTTT
>few|NA|TRBJ2-2|TRBV20-1
CSADSPSNTGELFF
TGCAGTGCTGACTCCCCGTCGAACACCGGGGAGCTGTTTTTT
>NA|NA|TRBJ2-1|TRBV20-1
CSARGVSAEAFYNEQFF
TGCAGTGCTAGAGGGGTATCAGCGGAAGCCTTCTACAATGAGCAGTTCTTC
>NA|NA|TRBJ1-5|TRBV12-3/TRBV12-4
CASSFNSGRGTNQPQHF
TGTGCCAGCAGTTTCAACTCGGGCAGGGGCACCAATCAGCCCCAGCATTTT
>many|NA|TRBJ2-1|TRBV7-2
CASSTGHLSVWNEQFF
TGTGCCAGCAGCACCGGACATCTCTCGGTCTGGAATGAGCAGTTCTTC
>few|NA|TRBJ2-1|TRBV12-5
CASGLVNEQFF
TGTGCTAGTGGTTTGGTCAATGAGCAGTTCTTC
>many|NA|TRBJ2-7|TRBV5-4
CASSLVGGVHEQYF
TGTGCCAGCAGCTTGGTAGGAGGGGTCCACGAGCAGTACTTC
>many|NA|TRBJ2-4|TRBV5-8
CASSLEVREGNIQYF
TGTGCCAGCAGCTTGGAGGTTCGAGAGGGAAACATTCAGTACTTC
>many|NA|TRBJ2-3|TRBV28
CASSLWGGRTDTQYF
TGTGCCAGCAGTTTATGGGGGGGCCGCACAGATACGCAGTATTTT
>many|NA|TRBJ1-1|TRBV10-3
CAISESAGRLNTEAFF
TGTGCCATCAGTGAGTCTGCAGGGAGATTGAACACTGAAGCTTTCTTT
>many|TRBD2|TRBJ2-1|TRBV19
CATDRGSGSYEQFF
TGTGCCACCGACCGCGGGAGCGGGAGTTATGAGCAGTTCTTC
>NA|NA|TRBJ1-1|TRBV29-1
CSVKQVNTEAFF
TGCAGCGTGAAACAGGTGAACACTGAAGCTTTCTTT
>many|NA|TRBJ2-3|TRBV7-8
CASRDPLGRNTQYF
TGTGCCAGCAGAGACCCTCTGGGTCGGAATACGCAGTATTTT
>many|TRBD1|TRBJ1-1|TRBV7-9
CASSLWTGPNTEAFF
TGTGCCAGCAGCTTATGGACAGGGCCGAACACTGAAGCTTTCTTT
>many|NA|TRBJ1-1|TRBV29-1
CSVAFTGFVSEAFF
TGCAGCGTTGCGTTTACAGGGTTTGTGAGTGAAGCTTTCTTT
>many|TRBD1|TRBJ2-1|TRBV7-3
CASSSGQGELGEQFF
TGTGCCAGCAGCTCTGGACAGGGGGAATTGGGAGAGCAGTTCTTC
>many|NA|TRBJ2-3|TRBV7-2
CASSLGQLADTQYF
TGTGCCAGCAGCTTAGGACAGTTGGCAGATACGCAGTATTTT
>many|NA|TRBJ2-1|TRBV5-5
CASNPLAGDYNEQFF
TGTGCCAGCAACCCTCTCGCGGGCGACTACAATGAGCAGTTCTTC
>many|NA|TRBJ1-1|TRBV7-8
CASSYQQGFTTEAFF
TGTGCCAGCAGCTACCAACAGGGATTTACCACTGAAGCTTTCTTT
>few|TRBD1|TRBJ1-3|TRBV28
CASSLGQGGYGNTIYF
TGTGCCAGCAGTTTGGGACAGGGGGGATATGGAAACACCATATATTTT
>few|NA|TRBJ2-3|TRBV29-1
CSVARVGTVTDTQYF
TGCAGCGTCGCGCGGGTAGGCACAGTCACAGATACGCAGTATTTT
>few|TRBD1|TRBJ2-5|TRBV24-1
CATTSGQGVEETQYF
TGTGCCACCACCTCGGGACAGGGGGTGGAAGAGACCCAGTACTTC
>many|NA|TRBJ2-2|TRBV7-2
CASSLASGGTSTGELFF
TGTGCCAGCAGCTTAGCCTCTGGGGGGACAAGCACCGGGGAGCTGTTTTTT
>many|TRBD1|TRBJ2-1|TRBV7-2
CASRMGQGSYNEQFF
TGTGCCAGCAGAATGGGACAGGGTTCCTACAATGAGCAGTTCTTC
>many|NA|TRBJ2-7|TRBV7-2
CASSLLSSGYEQYF
TGTGCCAGCAGCCTCCTAAGTAGCGGCTACGAGCAGTACTTC
>many|NA|TRBJ2-3|TRBV7-8
CASSLALGQLTDTQYF
TGTGCCAGCAGCTTAGCGTTAGGACAGCTCACAGATACGCAGTATTTT
>NA|NA|TRBJ1-4|TRBV4-3
CASSQDGWVVPNEKLFF
TGCGCCAGCAGCCAAGATGGTTGGGTGGTACCTAATGAAAAACTGTTTTTT
>few|NA|TRBJ1-1|TRBV2
CASNMGRGTEAFF
TGTGCCAGCAATATGGGACGGGGAACTGAAGCTTTCTTT
>many|NA|TRBJ1-1|TRBV12-3/TRBV12-4
CASSLGAGNTEAFF
TGTGCCAGCAGTTTAGGGGCAGGTAACACTGAAGCTTTCTTT
>NA|NA|TRBJ2-5|TRBV7-2
CASSLDSGSTRAQYF
TGTGCCAGCAGCTTGGACAGCGGCTCCACCCGGGCCCAGTACTTC
>NA|NA|TRBJ2-5|TRBV15
CATSREGAGETQYF
TGTGCCACCAGCAGAGAGGGGGCAGGGGAGACCCAGTACTTC
>many|TRBD2|TRBJ2-5|TRBV7-8
CASSLRGGRKGETQYF
TGTGCCAGCAGCTTACGTGGCGGGAGGAAGGGAGAGACCCAGTACTTC
>many|NA|TRBJ2-3|TRBV4-3
CASSQGPTSTDTQYF
TGCGCCAGCAGCCAAGGGCCTACCAGCACAGATACGCAGTATTTT
>many|NA|TRBJ2-2|TRBV6-1
CASSGQRVGELFF
TGTGCCAGCAGTGGACAAAGGGTCGGGGAGCTGTTTTTT
>many|TRBD1|TRBJ1-5|TRBV12-5
CASGLVARGLVSNQPQHF
TGTGCTAGTGGTTTGGTAGCCAGGGGGCTCGTAAGCAATCAGCCCCAGCATTTT
>many|TRBD2|TRBJ2-1|TRBV4-1
CASSQVGTSPHNEQFF
TGCGCCAGCAGCCAAGTCGGGACTAGCCCCCACAATGAGCAGTTCTTC